This T cell receptor beta chain was recovered during a study of blood T cell repertoires in COVID-19. Study information: Sources were T cells, B-cell-depleted T cells, or PBMCs; the material itself was cDNA or gDNA.

This CDR3 region has 14 residues. The germline gives CDR1 SEHNR, CDR2 FQNEAQ (reference sequence). V shed 5 bases and J shed 7 bases, with 14 bases lying between them. Original analysis: Scientists estimated how many nucleated cells there were by amplifying reference gene primers. Sequencing used immunoSEQ multiplex PCR; TCRdb keeps in-frame clones, though not all of them. That table supplies the V and J calls and clone size; D and trimming were determined from the DNA. The sample records 25,000 to 35,000 clones, about four fifths being singletons. The chain combines TRBV7-9 with TRBJ1-4; D perhaps matches TRBD1 (5 bases). The sequence derives from a woman at least 80 years old with acute or convalescent COVID-19. Sequencing input: peripheral blood. The DNA of the CDR3 is TGTGCCAGCAGCCCAAATGGGGGGGGTGAAAAACTGTTTTTT. It yields the protein CASSPNGGGEKLFF.